These 16 T cell receptor beta chains originate from one sample sequenced in a study of blood T cells in healthy people across ages. For the second PCR, which ran for about 6 to 11 cycles, a sample-barcoded 5' primer and a J-beta primer mix were used. From the 5' RACE reads, TCRdb called clonotypes with MiXCR, one entry per CDR3 protein. This table holds some 1.4 million distinct CDR3 sequences, 40% to 50% found once. Specimen: blood. These receptors originate from a woman aged 18-29 years in good health.

V is TRBV20-1 and J is TRBJ1-2, with TRBD1 identical over 9 bases. Germline-derived CDR1 and CDR2 are DFQATT and SNEGSKA (reference sequence). The CDR3 spans 16 residues. After removal of 5 bases from V and 10 bases from J, the junction contained 20 bases not matched to a gene. CDR3 region: CSAPEGQGLLRHDYTF. DNA for the CDR3: TGCAGTGCTCCAGAGGGACAGGGCCTCTTACGTCATGACTACACCTTC.

Comment on this clonotype: One end of the junction varies from germline; a read error may be responsible. As DNA, the CDR3 is TGTGCCAGGGGGGCCCCCGACAGCTATGGCCACACCTTC. Translation: CARGAPDSYGHTF. The rearrangement uses TRBV2 and TRBJ1-2, with a possible D match to TRBD1 (6 bases). Germline CDR1 and CDR2: SNHLY and FYNNEI. CDR3 size: 13 residues.

This clonotype has only a few counts. V usage is TRBV12-3 or TRBV12-4 and J usage is TRBJ2-7, with D unclear. The CDR3 totals 12 residues. V lost 5 bases and J lost 0, with 5 bases in between. CDR3 sequence: CASSITSYEQYF. DNA for the CDR3: TGTGCCAGCAGTATCACCTCCTACGAGCAGTACTTC.

The chain joins TRBV20-1 to TRBJ2-1, with no clear D. The germline V and J ends were trimmed by 7 bases and 3 bases, with 10 bases remaining between them. The CDR3 runs 12 residues. Looked up from germline, CDR1 is DFQATT and CDR2 is SNEGSKA (reference sequence). The CDR3 nucleotides are TGCAGTGGAAACTTGAACTACAATGAGCAGTTCTTC. It translates to CSGNLNYNEQFF.

The rearrangement joins TRBV15 to TRBJ2-5; D is perhaps TRBD2 (5 bases). The V end was cut by 0 bases, the J end by 1 base, with 21 bases between. Germline V lookup: CDR1 LNHNV, CDR2 YYDKDF (reference sequence). The CDR3 totals 19 residues. CDR3 sequence (DNA): TGTGCCACCAGCAGAGATTCGGCTAGCCCTCGGACCATCCAAGAGACCCAGTACTTC. It yields the protein CATSRDSASPRTIQETQYF.

The CDR3, as DNA: TGTGCCAGTACACGAGGGCCTAGCAGTTTAGAGCAGTTCTTC. As protein: CASTRGPSSLEQFF. The V and J genes are TRBV11-2 and TRBJ2-1; possible D gene TRBD2, 5 bases. Germline assignment: CDR1 SGHAT and CDR2 FQNNGV. CDR3 length: 14 residues. Trimming took 9 bases from V and 10 from J, leaving 22 bases between them. The whole variable domain, remainder taken from reference TRBV11-2 and TRBJ2-1, is EAGVAQSPRYKIIEKRQSVAFWCNPISGHATLYWYQQILGQGPKLLIQFQNNGVVDDSQLPKDRFSAERLKGVDSTLKIQPAKLEDSAVYLCASTRGPSSLEQFFGPGTRLTVL.

This chain connects TRBV9 to TRBJ2-3; D perhaps matches TRBD2 (5 bases). The germline V gene has CDR1 SGDLS and CDR2 YYNGEE. The CDR3 contains 13 residues. Trimming removed 3 bases at V and 6 bases at J, with 11 bases between. DNA for the CDR3: TGTGCCAGCAGCGGACGGGAAGTGGATACGCAGTATTTT. Protein: CASSGREVDTQYF.

This clonotype showed up many times. The V and J genes are TRBV14 and TRBJ2-2; 9 positions agree with TRBD1. Per germline, CDR1 SGHDN and CDR2 FVKESK. The CDR3 is made up of 18 amino acids. The V segment lost 4 bases and the J segment 6 bases; nucleotides outside the gene matches: 15. DNA of the CDR3: TGTGCCAGCAGCCCGAGGACGGTCTGGGACAGGGCCGCCGGGGAGCTGTTTTTT. It yields the protein CASSPRTVWDRAAGELFF.

This clonotype turned up a few times. J is TRBJ2-1 and V is TRBV20-1; D remains unclear. V was clipped by 5 bases and J by 6 bases, with 20 bases between them. Germline CDR1 and CDR2: DFQATT and SNEGSKA (reference sequence). The CDR3 loop spans 15 amino acids. As DNA, the CDR3 is TGCAGTGCTTTGTCTGCCTACCCCAATTCCAATGAGCAGTTCTTC. Translation gives CSALSAYPNSNEQFF.

This clonotype was detected only a few times. CDR3 in DNA: TGTGCCAGTTGGGGACAGGCCCCACGCTATGGCTACACCTTC. Amino acid sequence: CASWGQAPRYGYTF. The chain carries TRBV11-2 and TRBJ1-2, with TRBD1 identical over 8 bases. The length of the CDR3 is 14 residues. The trim removed 9 bases at V and 4 bases at J, leaving 10 bases unmatched. Germline assignment: CDR1 SGHAT and CDR2 FQNNGV.

The genes are TRBV7-2 and TRBJ2-7; D is undetermined. The DNA end is a closer match to TRBJ2-5, so the J assignment may be wrong. CDR3 size: 13 residues. Germline V lookup: CDR1 SGHTA, CDR2 FQGNSA. The CDR3 region has the DNA TGTGCCAGCAGCTTATATTTCAGGGAGACCCAGTACTTC. It encodes CASSLYFRETQYF.

The J gene is TRBJ2-3, the V gene TRBV7-6; 8 bases line up with TRBD1. The germline gives CDR1 SGHVS, CDR2 FNYEAQ. This CDR3 region has 18 residues. The J segment lost 4 bases and the V segment lost 2 bases, leaving 14 bases of the junction unmatched. This chain's CDR3 is CASSLFPGQGALADTQYF. DNA for the CDR3: TGTGCCAGCAGCTTATTCCCCGGGCAGGGGGCATTGGCAGATACGCAGTATTTT.

Only a few counts were recorded for this clonotype. The chain carries TRBV7-3 and TRBJ2-5; possibly TRBD2 for D (6 bases). There are 16 residues in the CDR3. The V and J ends lost 0 bases and 0 bases respectively, with 11 bases between them. The germline gives CDR1 SGHTA, CDR2 FQGTGA. CDR3 region: CASSLTPASDQETQYF. The CDR3, as DNA: TGTGCCAGCAGCTTAACTCCGGCTAGCGACCAAGAGACCCAGTACTTC.

This chain's CDR3 is CASRGQPDQPQHF. The DNA for the CDR3 is TGTGCCAGCAGGGGACAGCCAGATCAGCCCCAGCATTTT. V and J are TRBV6-1 and TRBJ1-5; TRBD1 aligns across 7 bases. The junction had 4 bases not matched to a gene; V was cut back by 6 bases and J by 5 bases. CDR1 is MNHNS, CDR2 SASEGT, per germline. The CDR3 spans 13 residues.

In DNA, the CDR3 is TGTGCCAGCGGATACACCCCGCAAGAGACCCAGTACTTC. Its translation: CASGYTPQETQYF. The rearrangement uses TRBV27 and TRBJ2-5, with no clear D. The CDR3 runs to 13 residues. Germline V gene sequence: CDR1 MNHEY, CDR2 SMNVEV (reference sequence). The V and J ends lost 8 bases and 2 bases respectively, with 12 bases between them.

This clonotype was detected only a few times. V usage is TRBV4-2 and J usage is TRBJ2-1; D is perhaps TRBD2 (6 bases). V shed 3 bases and J shed 8 bases, with 11 bases lying between them. Germline-derived CDR1 and CDR2 are LGHNA and YNFKEQ. This CDR3 has 13 residues. The CDR3 nucleotides are TGTGCCAGCAGCCAGGGGGAGCGGGATGAGCAGTTCTTC. Its protein is CASSQGERDEQFF.